This T cell receptor (beta chain) was captured in a study of prognosis after radiotherapy for stage I lung cancer. This CDR3 spans 19 amino acids. CDR1 is MNHEY, CDR2 SVGAGI, per germline. Study results and limitations: For the expanded TCR clones, whether they were tumor-specific was not determined.

Two-round multiplex PCR, the amplification method, yielded TCR beta CDR3 from genomic DNA. The first round of PCR was done with primers that matched each TRBV and TRBJ gene. TCRdb fed the multiplex PCR reads into MiXCR, producing one record per CDR3 protein. The sample records tens of thousands of distinct CDR3 sequences, 30% to 40% being singletons. This clonotype was seen a single time. The antigen remains undetermined. One junction end disagrees with the germline gene, perhaps due to a read error. Sequenced material: PBMCs, taken before or after stereotactic body radiation therapy (not recorded which). This chain uses TRBV6-5 with TRBJ2-6; 7 bases are a match to TRBD1. The sequence came from a donor over 45 with non-small cell lung cancer. CDR3 bases: TGTGCCAGCAGTTTACTCCCCGGGACAGAATTCTCTGGGTCCAACGTCCTGACTTTC. It translates to CASSLLPGTEFSGSNVLTF.